Presented here are 14 T cell receptor beta chains from one specimen sequenced in a study of cytomegalovirus exposure and HLA in healthy donors. Use of 60 Vbeta and 13 Jbeta primers characterized the PCR. Assay: immunoSEQ multiplex PCR; the TCRdb copy retains only in-frame clones and omits some. The sample lists more than 150,000 clones, around 80% occurring once. Material for sequencing was PBMCs. These receptors were taken from a middle-aged woman in good health and CMV-seropositive.

This chain joins TRBV6-5 and TRBJ1-2; weak D call: TRBD1 (5 bases). Trimming removed 4 bases at V and 4 bases at J, with 13 bases between. Germline V CDR1 and CDR2: MNHEY, SVGAGI. The CDR3 sequence is 14 residues long. As DNA, the CDR3 is TGTGCCAGCAGTTCCTTCCAGGGCACCTATGGCTACACCTTC. Its translation: CASSSFQGTYGYTF.

This clone was picked up a small number of times. J is TRBJ2-5 and V is TRBV6-5, with TRBD2 as a possible D gene (5 bases). V was clipped by 8 bases and J by 5 bases, with 15 bases between them. This CDR3 contains 13 residues. CDR1 is MNHEY, CDR2 SVGAGI, per germline. The CDR3 nucleotides read TGTGCCAGCGGTGGATCGGGGTTGGAGACCCAGTACTTC. This sequence encodes CASGGSGLETQYF.

The chain uses TRBV7-2 and TRBJ2-2, with TRBD1 as a possible D gene (6 bases). V was clipped by 2 bases and J by 6 bases, with 13 bases between them. Germline V lookup: CDR1 SGHTA, CDR2 FQGNSA. The length of the CDR3 is 15 residues. In nucleotides, the CDR3 is TGTGCCAGCAGCTTACTCAGGGGAGAATCCGGGGAGCTGTTTTTT. Amino acids: CASSLLRGESGELFF.

The chain recombines TRBV11-3 with TRBJ1-1; TRBD1 matches 11 bases. The ends lost 6 bases at V and 3 bases at J; junction bases unmatched: 9. There are 16 residues in the CDR3. The germline V gene encodes CDR1 SGHNT and CDR2 YENEEA. In DNA form, the CDR3 reads TGTGCCAGCAGTCGCGGGACAGGGGGACGGGACACTGAAGCTTTCTTT. This translates into CASSRGTGGRDTEAFF.

J is TRBJ2-3 and V is TRBV6-5; the D gene is possibly TRBD2 (5 bases). Germline CDR1 is MNHEY and CDR2 is SVGAGI. This CDR3 is 14 amino acids long. Trimming took 5 bases from V and 2 from J, leaving 11 bases between them. The CDR3 loop is CASSPDWATDTQYF. The CDR3 DNA reads TGTGCCAGCAGTCCGGACTGGGCCACAGATACGCAGTATTTT.

The chain links TRBV7-2 to TRBJ2-1; unclear D gene. This CDR3 is built from 14 residues. V lost 4 bases and J 8 bases, leaving 15 bases between the germline ends. The germline V gene has CDR1 SGHTA and CDR2 FQGNSA. The chain's CDR3 is CASSSLPRLDEQFF. CDR3 DNA sequence: TGTGCCAGCAGCTCTCTACCTAGGTTGGATGAGCAGTTCTTC. Together with reference TRBV7-2 and TRBJ2-1, the CDR3 gives the full variable domain: GAGVSQSPSNKVTEKGKDVELRCDPISGHTALYWYRQSLGQGLEFLIYFQGNSAPDKSGLPSDRFSAERTGGSVSTLTIQRTQQEDSAVYLCASSSLPRLDEQFFGPGTRLTVL.

The rearrangement uses TRBV25-1 and TRBJ1-2, with 8 bases that match TRBD1. The germline CDR1 and CDR2 sequences are MGHDK and SYGVNS. The CDR3 covers 12 residues. The V gene end was trimmed by 4 bases and the J gene end by 12 bases; junction bases not matched to a gene: 7. CDR3 residues: CASSGGTGQNTF. CDR3 nucleotide sequence: TGTGCCAGCAGTGGGGGGACAGGACAAAACACCTTC.

This chain joins TRBV2 and TRBJ1-1; 9 bases are shared with TRBD1. V was pared by 0 bases and J by 6 bases, with 8 bases of the junction left unmatched. The CDR3 is 16 amino acids. The germline V gene encodes CDR1 SNHLY and CDR2 FYNNEI. CDR3 nucleotides: TGTGCCAGCAGTGAAGCGCTCGGACAGGGGAGGGCTGAAGCTTTCTTT. Its translation: CASSEALGQGRAEAFF.

On this clone: The conserved phenylalanine or tryptophan is not found at the CDR3 terminus, so this likely reflects a read error. The chain has TRBV5-1 and TRBJ1-1; D is uncertain. This CDR3 region has 14 residues. Germline CDR1 SGHRS, CDR2 YFSETQ. With 4 bases removed from V and 3 bases from J, the gap between germline ends came to 13 bases. CDR3 region: CASSALLADTEAFL. The CDR3 DNA sequence: TGCGCCAGCAGCGCACTATTAGCGGACACTGAAGCTTTCCTT.

There are a few counts of this clone. This chain links TRBV4-1 with TRBJ1-2; 11 bases are shared with TRBD1. The trim removed 4 bases at V and 6 bases at J, leaving 7 bases unmatched. Germline assignment: CDR1 MGHRA and CDR2 YSYEKL. The CDR3 extends over 15 amino acids. CDR3 amino acids: CASSPDRGPGDGYTF. The CDR3 region has the DNA TGCGCCAGCAGCCCGGACAGGGGGCCGGGGGATGGCTACACCTTC.

The chain employs TRBV15 and TRBJ1-1; D not resolved. The germline V gene has CDR1 LNHNV and CDR2 YYDKDF (reference sequence). Trimming took off 5 bases at V and 0 bases at J, with 7 bases between the two ends. The CDR3 covers 13 residues. CDR3 amino acids: CATSATLNTEAFF. In DNA, the CDR3 is TGTGCCACCAGCGCTACTCTGAACACTGAAGCTTTCTTT.

The V gene is TRBV28, the J gene TRBJ1-5; TRBD1 matches at 11 bases. The CDR3 is made up of 16 amino acids. Per the germline V gene, CDR1 is MDHEN and CDR2 is SYDVKM. The V and J ends lost 8 bases and 6 bases, in that order; junction bases with no gene match: 12. CDR3 region: CASGPMGQGDAQPQHF. The DNA for the CDR3 is TGTGCCAGCGGGCCCATGGGACAGGGGGACGCTCAGCCCCAGCATTTT.

This sequence joins TRBV11-2 and TRBJ2-5; D unresolved. This CDR3 has 12 residues. V dropped 11 bases and J dropped 1 base, with 11 bases sitting between them. Per the germline V gene, CDR1 is SGHAT and CDR2 is FQNNGV. The CDR3 region is CAPCPVQETQYF. The DNA of the CDR3 is TGTGCCCCCTGCCCGGTCCAAGAGACCCAGTACTTC.

V gene TRBV6-6 combines with J gene TRBJ2-7; D unclear. V lost 9 bases, J lost 4 bases, and 13 bases lay in between. CDR1 and CDR2 from the germline V gene are MNHNY and SVGAGI (reference sequence). The CDR3 sequence is 12 residues long. In DNA, the CDR3 is TGTGCCAGGAGGTACGCGGCATACGAGCAGTACTTC. Its protein is CARRYAAYEQYF.